This T cell receptor beta chain was captured in a study of cytotoxic CD8 clonotypes in ibrutinib-treated CLL. Study-wide context: Averaging across samples gave roughly 230,000 productive templates and about 94,000 productive rearrangements.

Study results and limitations: Whereas clonality rose at ibrutinib response, it declined toward baseline at progression. While tracking circulating CD8+ T-cell counts, baseline clonality exceeded that of age-matched healthy donors.

As for this clone: Antigen specificity is unknown.

Trimming removed 2 bases at V and 13 bases at J, with 20 bases between. Germline CDR1 reads LNHDA; CDR2 reads SQIVND (reference sequence). The CDR3 extends over 15 amino acids. With sequencing, the targeted depth ranged from 1 in 200,000 to 1 in 1 million T cells. The repertoire was sequenced with immunoSEQ multiplex PCR; TCRdb's copy has only in-frame clones and lacks some. The sample lists some 14,000 clones, around 70% occurring once. The input for sequencing was PBMCs, taken before ibrutinib treatment. This clonotype was sampled from a human donor with chronic lymphocytic leukemia. V usage is TRBV19 and J usage is TRBJ1-4; D unclear. The chain's CDR3 is CASSIRNSGAGGLFF. Here the CDR3 DNA reads TGTGCCAGTAGTATAAGGAACAGTGGAGCGGGCGGACTGTTTTTT.